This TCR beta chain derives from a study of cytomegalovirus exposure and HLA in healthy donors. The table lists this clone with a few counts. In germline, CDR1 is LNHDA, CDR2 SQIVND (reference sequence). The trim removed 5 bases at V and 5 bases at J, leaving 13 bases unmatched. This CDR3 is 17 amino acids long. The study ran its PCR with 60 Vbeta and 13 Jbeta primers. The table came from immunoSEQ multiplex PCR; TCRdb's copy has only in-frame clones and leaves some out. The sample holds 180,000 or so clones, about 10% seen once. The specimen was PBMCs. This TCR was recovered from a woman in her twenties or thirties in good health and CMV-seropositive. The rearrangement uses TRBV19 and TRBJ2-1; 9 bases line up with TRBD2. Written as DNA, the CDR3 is TGTGCCAGTAGTCCTATGTCGCGGACTAGCGTGAACAATGAGCAGTTCTTC. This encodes CASSPMSRTSVNNEQFF.